Listed below are T cell receptor beta chains from one sample, sequenced in a study of shared clonotypes between healthy human individuals. Sequencing used immunoSEQ multiplex PCR; TCRdb keeps in-frame clones, though not all of them. The table records about 1 million clones, 78% of them present only once. The sample was memory CD4+ T cells from PBMCs. Source of these receptors: a man younger than 30 in good health. Some clones in this sample may be carry-over from other donors' samples. CDR3s include the opening cysteine and the closing phenylalanine or tryptophan. Fields, in order: CDR3 DNA, CDR3 protein, D gene, J gene, V gene, clone size. The D gene is left open where the match is weak. Not all rows give a size; the values are once, few, many and, for expanded clones, a class.

cdr3_nt: TGTGCCAGCAGGTGGACAGGGGGAGATCAGCCCCAGCATTTT
cdr3_aa: CASRWTGGDQPQHF
d_call: TRBD1
j_call: TRBJ1-5
v_call: TRBV6-1
clone_size: -

cdr3_nt: TGTGCCAGCAGTTTACGTCGCGGGACTTTTAACACCGGGGAGCTGTTTTTT
cdr3_aa: CASSLRRGTFNTGELFF
d_call: -
j_call: TRBJ2-2
v_call: TRBV28
clone_size: -

cdr3_nt: TGTGCCAGCAGCTTCCGGGACACCGCAGAGGCCCAGTACTTC
cdr3_aa: CASSFRDTAEAQYF
d_call: -
j_call: TRBJ2-5
v_call: TRBV11-2
clone_size: -

cdr3_nt: TGTGCCAGCAGTTTCCAGACAGGGAGCACCGGGGAGCTGTTTTTT
cdr3_aa: CASSFQTGSTGELFF
d_call: TRBD1
j_call: TRBJ2-2
v_call: TRBV6-5
clone_size: -

cdr3_nt: TGTGCCAGCAGGGTTGGCGGGGTGAACACCGGGGAGCTGTTTTTT
cdr3_aa: CASRVGGVNTGELFF
d_call: -
j_call: TRBJ2-2
v_call: TRBV28
clone_size: -

cdr3_nt: TGTGCCAGCAGCCCCCGGCTAGCTCCACACACAGATACGCAGTATTTT
cdr3_aa: CASSPRLAPHTDTQYF
d_call: -
j_call: TRBJ2-3
v_call: TRBV9
clone_size: -

cdr3_nt: TGTGCCAGCAGCTTCGAGGGACTAGCGGGAGAAGTGCAGTTCTTC
cdr3_aa: CASSFEGLAGEVQFF
d_call: TRBD2
j_call: TRBJ2-1
v_call: TRBV5-6
clone_size: -

cdr3_nt: TGTGCCAGCAGCTTGGCAGGTCGGGAAAAACTGTTTTTT
cdr3_aa: CASSLAGREKLFF
d_call: -
j_call: TRBJ1-4
v_call: TRBV5-4
clone_size: once

cdr3_nt: TGCGCCAGCAGCTTGGACCTTAGGAATGAGCAGTTCTTC
cdr3_aa: CASSLDLRNEQFF
d_call: -
j_call: TRBJ2-1
v_call: TRBV5-1
clone_size: -

cdr3_nt: TGTGCCAGTAGTGAAATACGTGGGGGGAACACTGAAGCTTTCTTT
cdr3_aa: CASSEIRGGNTEAFF
d_call: -
j_call: TRBJ1-1
v_call: TRBV19
clone_size: -

cdr3_nt: TGTGCCAGCAGTTCACCCGGGACAGGGGTTTCTGGCTACACCTTC
cdr3_aa: CASSSPGTGVSGYTF
d_call: TRBD1
j_call: TRBJ1-2
v_call: TRBV28
clone_size: -

cdr3_nt: TGTGCCAGCAGCTTGCAGGGGATACGTGGAAACACCATATATTTT
cdr3_aa: CASSLQGIRGNTIYF
d_call: -
j_call: TRBJ1-3
v_call: TRBV5-4
clone_size: -

cdr3_nt: TGTGCCAGCAGCCCCGGGGACAGGGGCTACACCTTC
cdr3_aa: CASSPGDRGYTF
d_call: TRBD1
j_call: TRBJ1-2
v_call: TRBV7-9
clone_size: -

cdr3_nt: TGTGCCAGCAGCATGACGGTAGCTAACTATGGCTACACCTTC
cdr3_aa: CASSMTVANYGYTF
d_call: -
j_call: TRBJ1-2
v_call: TRBV9
clone_size: once

cdr3_nt: TGTGCCAGTAGTATGGGCCGCTATCGGGATGGCTACACCTTC
cdr3_aa: CASSMGRYRDGYTF
d_call: -
j_call: TRBJ1-2
v_call: TRBV19
clone_size: -

cdr3_nt: TGTGCCAGCAGCGTAGCTGGAGATACGCAGTATTTT
cdr3_aa: CASSVAGDTQYF
d_call: -
j_call: TRBJ2-3
v_call: TRBV9
clone_size: -

cdr3_nt: TGTGCCAGCAGCTTATCTTCCCCCGGGACTAGCGAAGACTTC
cdr3_aa: CASSLSSPGTSEDF
d_call: TRBD2
j_call: TRBJ2-5
v_call: TRBV7-8
clone_size: -

cdr3_nt: TGCGCCAGCAGCTCCGAACCGCAGGGGAGCTCTGGAAACACCATATATTTT
cdr3_aa: CASSSEPQGSSGNTIYF
d_call: -
j_call: TRBJ1-3
v_call: TRBV5-1
clone_size: -

cdr3_nt: TGTGCCAGCAGCTTGGACAGGGGCCCCGAAAAACTGTTTTTT
cdr3_aa: CASSLDRGPEKLFF
d_call: TRBD1
j_call: TRBJ1-4
v_call: TRBV7-2
clone_size: -

cdr3_nt: TGTGCCAGCAGTCGTGGGACGGGACAGGGGTACGAGCAGTACTTC
cdr3_aa: CASSRGTGQGYEQYF
d_call: TRBD1
j_call: TRBJ2-7
v_call: TRBV6-1
clone_size: -

cdr3_nt: TGTGCCAGCAGTTACGGGGGCCGCAGATGGGAAGGCTACACCTTC
cdr3_aa: CASSYGGRRWEGYTF
d_call: -
j_call: TRBJ1-2
v_call: TRBV6-5
clone_size: -

cdr3_nt: TGTGCCAGCACCCGAAGGCCGGTGAGGGGCCAAAACATTCAGTACTTC
cdr3_aa: CASTRRPVRGQNIQYF
d_call: -
j_call: TRBJ2-4
v_call: TRBV28
clone_size: -

cdr3_nt: TGCGCCAGCAGCTCGTCGGGGGCCTACACAGATACGCAGTATTTT
cdr3_aa: CASSSSGAYTDTQYF
d_call: -
j_call: TRBJ2-3
v_call: TRBV5-1
clone_size: few